The rows below give T cell receptor beta chains drawn from one sample of a study of identical twins. TCRdb redid the calling of the 5' RACE reads with MiXCR, one entry per CDR3 protein. The sample yields 600,000 to 700,000 distinct CDR3 sequences, approximately 22% seen once. This same sample was also taken into another study, of T cells expressing NK-cell markers.

The sequencing input was PBMCs. The receptor source for this set is a woman aged 18-29 years in good health. Each CDR3 is given without its conserved first and last residue.

V gene: TRBV3-1; J gene: TRBJ2-3; CDR3 protein: ASSQLSGGAGDTQY
V gene: TRBV6-2/TRBV6-3; J gene: TRBJ2-1; CDR3 protein: ASSSLTSPLVYNEQF
V gene: TRBV9; J gene: TRBJ1-2; CDR3 protein: ASRGSGTEVYGYT
V gene: TRBV20-1; J gene: TRBJ2-1; CDR3 protein: SAPRGGRNEQF
V gene: TRBV2; J gene: TRBJ1-1; CDR3 protein: ASSEGGRTEAF
V gene: TRBV9; J gene: TRBJ2-2; CDR3 protein: ASSVAVGGANTGELF
V gene: TRBV20-1; J gene: TRBJ1-6; CDR3 protein: SASAHGDSPLH
V gene: TRBV6-5; J gene: TRBJ1-2; CDR3 protein: ASSYSIQANYGYT
V gene: TRBV4-3; J gene: TRBJ2-5; CDR3 protein: ASSQDYGSKETQY
V gene: TRBV5-1; J gene: TRBJ2-5; CDR3 protein: ASSYAVGQETQY
V gene: TRBV7-9; J gene: TRBJ2-3; CDR3 protein: ASSFSGQGEY
V gene: TRBV29-1; J gene: TRBJ1-3; CDR3 protein: SARAVSGNTIY
V gene: TRBV27; J gene: TRBJ2-1; CDR3 protein: ASSSGTGLNEQF
V gene: TRBV5-1; J gene: TRBJ2-5; CDR3 protein: ASSLASRAQETQY
V gene: TRBV12-3/TRBV12-4; J gene: TRBJ2-3; CDR3 protein: ASSSTTNTDTQY
V gene: TRBV7-2; J gene: TRBJ2-3; CDR3 protein: ASSKGTSGGDTQY
V gene: TRBV20-1; J gene: TRBJ2-2; CDR3 protein: SARDYGLRGNTGELF
V gene: TRBV10-3; J gene: TRBJ2-3; CDR3 protein: AISESSGASTDTQY
V gene: TRBV20-1; J gene: TRBJ2-5; CDR3 protein: SAGGRQETQY
V gene: TRBV7-2; J gene: TRBJ2-1; CDR3 protein: ASTRNSGGANEQF
V gene: TRBV11-2; J gene: TRBJ2-3; CDR3 protein: ASSLTGTGDFTDTQY
V gene: TRBV20-1; J gene: TRBJ2-5; CDR3 protein: SASPGGGETQY
V gene: TRBV12-3/TRBV12-4; J gene: TRBJ1-1; CDR3 protein: ASSPPRAGEDTEAF
V gene: TRBV12-3/TRBV12-4; J gene: TRBJ2-2; CDR3 protein: ASNYGFSGELF
V gene: TRBV20-1; J gene: TRBJ2-7; CDR3 protein: SALKSGGRSYEQY
V gene: TRBV7-9; J gene: TRBJ2-1; CDR3 protein: ASSLVLATNEQF
V gene: TRBV20-1; J gene: TRBJ2-1; CDR3 protein: SANSLSRVYNEQF
V gene: TRBV5-5; J gene: TRBJ2-2; CDR3 protein: ASSSGQLYTGELF